This entry describes one T cell receptor (beta chain). Which antigen it targets is not known. No much larger clonotype is one base removed from it; base qualities were not supplied. The data were produced on an Illumina NovaSeq 6000. Using 5'RACE with constant-segment primers, TCRalpha and TCRbeta cDNA libraries were constructed, with sample barcodes and unique molecular identifiers added in the process. RNA was extracted from every sample with Trizol reagent. Library amplification was performed in two PCR steps, and a second sample barcode and Illumina TruSeq adapters were introduced in the second step. Sequencing of the libraries was done on an Illumina NovaSeq, producing 2 x 150 bp paired-end reads. The authors processed their data as follows. The reads were demultiplexed and collapsed into UMI-guided consensus sequences using migec v1.2.7. Using mixcr v2.1.11, the UMI consensuses were aligned to TRA and TRB V and J templates and assembled into clonotypes. A clonotype was counted as expanded or contracted only if both edgeR and NoisET called the change significant, with noise models trained on biological replicates. For edgeR calls, the thresholds were a false discovery rate-adjusted p below 0.01 and a log2 fold-change of 1. As an exploratory analysis of dynamics, PCA with hierarchical clustering was applied to max-normalized trajectories of the 1000 most abundant clonotypes. Each responding clone was given a CD4 or CD8 phenotype based on the CD4+ and CD8+ repertoires, which had been sequenced separately. TCRdb's own reprocessing of the public reads used fastp at Q25 and MiXCR and kept productive beta chains. Each CDR3 protein appears once, grouped with its most common genes and DNA. The V and J calls shown here were made by TCRdb, not taken from the authors' results. A total of about 350,000 distinct CDR3 sequences appear in this sample, approximately 22% of them only once. The ten largest clonotypes hold roughly 21% of the sample.

Ficoll-Paque density gradient centrifugation was the method used to isolate PBMCs. These data originate in a study of T-cell memory formation after mild COVID-19 (dated by TCRdb to the early 2020s). About the study as a whole: TCR sequence clusters from the two donors were largely donor specific. Longitudinal TCRalpha and TCRbeta repertoire sequencing tracked T-cell clones expanding and contracting after mild COVID-19 in two donors. Two young, previously healthy adult volunteers, one female and one male, were included in the cohort.

Beyond this particular receptor, the publication reports: Clones that contracted from day 15 to 85 showed balanced CD4/CD8 phenotypes, whereas a second wave of clones that expanded from day 15 to 37 leaned towards CD4+. Only a couple of mild cases were covered by the study, and larger cohorts that include severe cases with pre-infection samples were considered necessary. SARS-CoV-2 specificity of the second-wave clones peaking on day 37 was not confirmed. Contracting CD4+ clones were located mainly in the CM and EM memory subsets, whereas CD8+ clones were found to be enriched in EMRA. Some responding clones were detected in pre-infection memory, suggesting pre-existing cross-reactive memory T cells joined the SARS-CoV-2 response.

At the junction V is shortened by 3 bases and J by 10 bases, with 13 bases in between. The cysteine opens and the phenylalanine closes a CDR3 of 13 amino acids. The kept DNA is CDR3 alone, 39 bases in frame from the first base. Via the germline V gene, CDR1 is ENHRY and CDR2 SYGVKD. The sequence derives from a man in his late teens or twenties who had mild COVID-19 (a few samples of this study predate the infection). The sample titles of this study are shuffled in the database, so cell type and time point are left out; the donor was told from shared clones. The V and J segments used are TRBV10-3 and TRBJ2-1; the D region may be TRBD1 or TRBD2, each matching 5 bases equally. The sequencing sample was made of PBMCs or a T cell subset sorted from them (not recorded which). CDR3 loop: CAISDEGPREQFF. The sequenced DNA is TGTGCCATCAGTGATGAGGGACCCAGGGAGCAGTTCTTC.